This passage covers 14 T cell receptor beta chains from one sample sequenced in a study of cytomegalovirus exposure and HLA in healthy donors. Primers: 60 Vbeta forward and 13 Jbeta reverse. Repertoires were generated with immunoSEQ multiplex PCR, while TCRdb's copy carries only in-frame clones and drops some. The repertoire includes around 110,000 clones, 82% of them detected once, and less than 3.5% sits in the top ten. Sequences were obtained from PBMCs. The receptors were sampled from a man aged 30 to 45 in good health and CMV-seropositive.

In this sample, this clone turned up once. The CDR3 DNA is TGTGCCAGCAGCCCCGAATGGACTAGCGGGGGGGCCACAGATACGCAGTATTTT. Its translation: CASSPEWTSGGATDTQYF. The chain combines TRBV13 with TRBJ2-3; 15 bases are a match to TRBD2. CDR1 is PRHDT, CDR2 FYEKMQ, per germline (reference sequence). V dropped 5 bases and J dropped 2; count of bases not matched to a gene: 8. The CDR3 is 18 residues long.

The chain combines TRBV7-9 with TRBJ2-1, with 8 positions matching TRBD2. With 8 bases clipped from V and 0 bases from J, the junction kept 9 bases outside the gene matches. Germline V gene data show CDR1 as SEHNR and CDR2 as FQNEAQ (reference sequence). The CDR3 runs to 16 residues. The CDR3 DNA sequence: TGTGCCAGCTTAAACGGGGGGGGTAGCTCCTACAATGAGCAGTTCTTC. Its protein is CASLNGGGSSYNEQFF.

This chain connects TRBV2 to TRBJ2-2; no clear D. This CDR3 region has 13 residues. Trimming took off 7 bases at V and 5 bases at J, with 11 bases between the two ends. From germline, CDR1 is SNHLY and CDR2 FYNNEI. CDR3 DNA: TGTGCCAGCAAGACAACACAAACCGGGGAGCTGTTTTTT. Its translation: CASKTTQTGELFF.

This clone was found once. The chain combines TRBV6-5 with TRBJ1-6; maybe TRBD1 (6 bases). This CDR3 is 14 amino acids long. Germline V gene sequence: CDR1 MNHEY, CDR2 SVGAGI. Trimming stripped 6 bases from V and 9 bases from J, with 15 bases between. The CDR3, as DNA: TGTGCCAGCAGGGTCACAGGGAGTAGTTCACCCCTCCACTTT. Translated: CASRVTGSSSPLHF.

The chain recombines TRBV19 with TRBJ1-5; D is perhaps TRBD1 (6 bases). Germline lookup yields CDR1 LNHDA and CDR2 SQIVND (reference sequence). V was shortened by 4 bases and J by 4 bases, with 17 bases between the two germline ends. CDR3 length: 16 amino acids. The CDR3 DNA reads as TGTGCCAGTAGTACCCCGCTCCGGGACAAGAATCAGCCCCAGCATTTT. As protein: CASSTPLRDKNQPQHF.

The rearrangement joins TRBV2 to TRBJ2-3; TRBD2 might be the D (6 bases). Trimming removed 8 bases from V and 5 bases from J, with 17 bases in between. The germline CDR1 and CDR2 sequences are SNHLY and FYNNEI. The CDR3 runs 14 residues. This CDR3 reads CASLLGLSGDTQYF. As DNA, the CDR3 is TGTGCCAGCCTACTGGGACTTAGCGGAGATACGCAGTATTTT.

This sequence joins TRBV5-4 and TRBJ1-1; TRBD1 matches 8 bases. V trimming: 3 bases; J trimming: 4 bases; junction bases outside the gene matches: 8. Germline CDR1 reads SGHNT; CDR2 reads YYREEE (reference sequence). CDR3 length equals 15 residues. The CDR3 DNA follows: TGTGCCAGCAGCTCCATCGGACAGGGTGGCACTGAAGCTTTCTTT. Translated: CASSSIGQGGTEAFF.

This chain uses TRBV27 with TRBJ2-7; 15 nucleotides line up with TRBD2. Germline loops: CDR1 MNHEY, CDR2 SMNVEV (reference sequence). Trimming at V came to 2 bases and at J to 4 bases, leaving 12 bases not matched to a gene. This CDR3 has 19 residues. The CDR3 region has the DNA TGTGCCAGCAGTTTAAGTATAGGACTAGCGGGGGGGCGACGGTACGAGCAGTACTTC. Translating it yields CASSLSIGLAGGRRYEQYF.

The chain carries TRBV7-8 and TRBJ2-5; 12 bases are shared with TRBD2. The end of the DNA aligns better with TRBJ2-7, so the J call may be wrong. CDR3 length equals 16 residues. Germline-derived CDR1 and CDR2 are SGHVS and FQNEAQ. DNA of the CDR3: TGTGCCAGCAGCTTGGCGACGACTAGCGGGGGCTACGAGCAGTACTTC. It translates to CASSLATTSGGYEQYF.

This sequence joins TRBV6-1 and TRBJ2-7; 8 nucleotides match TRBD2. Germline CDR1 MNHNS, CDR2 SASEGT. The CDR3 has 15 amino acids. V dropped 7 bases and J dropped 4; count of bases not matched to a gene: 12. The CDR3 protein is CASKGEAGEIYEQYF. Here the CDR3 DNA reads TGTGCCAGCAAAGGAGAAGCGGGGGAAATTTACGAGCAGTACTTC.

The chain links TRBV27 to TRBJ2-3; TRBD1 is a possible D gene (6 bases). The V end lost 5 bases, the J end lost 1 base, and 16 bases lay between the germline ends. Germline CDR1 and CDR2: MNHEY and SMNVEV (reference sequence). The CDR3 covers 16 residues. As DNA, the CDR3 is TGTGCCAGCAGTCCCCAACGACAGGCTGGCACAGATACGCAGTATTTT. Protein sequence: CASSPQRQAGTDTQYF.

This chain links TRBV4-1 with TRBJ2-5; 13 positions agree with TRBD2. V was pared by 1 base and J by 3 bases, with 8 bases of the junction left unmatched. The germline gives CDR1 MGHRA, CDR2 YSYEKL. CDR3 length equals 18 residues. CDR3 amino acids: CASSQVGLAGAKKETQYF. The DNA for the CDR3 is TGCGCCAGCAGCCAAGTTGGACTAGCGGGGGCAAAAAAAGAGACCCAGTACTTC.

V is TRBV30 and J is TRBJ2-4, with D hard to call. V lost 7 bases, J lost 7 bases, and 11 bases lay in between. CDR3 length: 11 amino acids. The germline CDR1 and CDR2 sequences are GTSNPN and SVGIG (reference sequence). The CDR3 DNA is TGTGCCTTCGCCCGCGGTAACATTCAGTACTTC. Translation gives CAFARGNIQYF.

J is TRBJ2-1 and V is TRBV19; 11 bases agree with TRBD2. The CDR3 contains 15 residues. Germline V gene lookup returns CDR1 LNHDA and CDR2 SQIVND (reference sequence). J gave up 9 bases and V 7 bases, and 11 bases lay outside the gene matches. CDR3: CASISTSGEGGEQFF. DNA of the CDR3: TGTGCCAGTATCTCGACTAGCGGGGAGGGTGGTGAGCAGTTCTTC.